The 32 T cell receptor beta chains below all came from one sample that was sequenced in a study of T-cell memory formation after mild COVID-19. Via MiXCR, TCRdb re-called the 5' RACE reads, giving one row per CDR3 protein. The repertoire holds 300,000 or so distinct CDR3 sequences, roughly 16% seen once, with more than 20% in the top ten. The specimen was PBMCs or a T cell subset sorted from them (not recorded which). The origin of the receptors is a young man who had mild COVID-19 (a few samples of this study predate the infection). Cell type and time point are not known.

The chain carries TRBV20-1 and TRBJ1-2; possibly TRBD1 for D (5 bases). Germline V gives CDR1 DFQATT, CDR2 SNEGSKA (reference sequence). Trimming took off 1 base at V and 8 bases at J, with 14 bases between the two ends. The CDR3 length is 13 residues. The CDR3 nucleotides are TGCAGTGCTAGAGGGGGCAGGGCCGGGGGCTACACCTTC. It encodes CSARGGRAGGYTF.

The gene calls are TRBV27 and TRBJ1-4; D not resolved. The V and J ends lost 2 bases and 8 bases respectively, with 12 bases between them. Germline V gene data show CDR1 as MNHEY and CDR2 as SMNVEV (reference sequence). The CDR3 is 14 amino acids. CDR3 in DNA: TGTGCCAGCAGTTTAAGCCAGCTAAGGGAAAAACTGTTTTTT. Protein: CASSLSQLREKLFF.

The J gene is TRBJ1-2, the V gene TRBV7-2; 8 nucleotides match TRBD1. The CDR3 is made up of 11 amino acids. Germline CDR1 reads SGHTA; CDR2 reads FQGNSA. V lost 5 bases, J lost 10 bases, and 3 bases stayed unmatched. The CDR3 nucleotides are TGTGCCAGCAGCGGACAGGGTGACTACACCTTC. Protein product: CASSGQGDYTF.

This clonotype was seen only a few times. This chain connects TRBV7-9 to TRBJ2-3; D not certain. Between the trimmed V and J ends, which lost 5 bases and 7 bases, there was a span of 7 bases. The CDR3 has 11 amino acids. Germline V gives CDR1 SEHNR, CDR2 FQNEAQ (reference sequence). The CDR3 nucleotides are TGTGCCAGCAGCCCTAAAAATACGCAGTATTTT. Its translation is CASSPKNTQYF.

In this sample, this clonotype turned up many times. J is TRBJ2-3 and V is TRBV5-1, with D perhaps TRBD1 or TRBD2 (5 bases each). Germline loops: CDR1 SGHRS, CDR2 YFSETQ. V lost 5 bases and J lost 2, with 15 bases in between. The CDR3 totals 15 residues. The CDR3 loop is CASRGPTLNTDTQYF. CDR3 nucleotides: TGCGCCAGCAGGGGACCTACTCTAAACACAGATACGCAGTATTTT.

In this sample, this clonotype turned up a few times. The chain uses TRBV7-3 and TRBJ2-7; TRBD2 agrees at 8 bases. The V gene end was trimmed by 2 bases and the J gene end by 3 bases; junction bases not matched to a gene: 18. The CDR3 extends over 19 amino acids. Looked up from germline, CDR1 is SGHTA and CDR2 is FQGTGA. The CDR3 loop reads CASSLSPEQRGTAFYEQYV. CDR3 nucleotide sequence: TGTGCCAGCAGCTTATCCCCCGAACAGCGGGGGACGGCCTTCTACGAGCAGTACGTC.

This rearrangement joins TRBV20-1 to TRBJ1-1, with 9 bases lining up with TRBD1. Germline V gene lookup returns CDR1 DFQATT and CDR2 SNEGSKA (reference sequence). V gave up 0 bases and J gave up 11 bases; unmatched junction bases: 13. This CDR3 region has 15 residues. The CDR3 sequence is CSARDTTGTGSLAFF. As DNA, the CDR3 is TGCAGTGCTAGAGACACCACCGGGACAGGGTCTTTGGCTTTCTTT.

This rearrangement joins TRBV29-1 to TRBJ1-3; D ambiguous. Looked up from germline, CDR1 is SQVTM and CDR2 is ANQGSEA. The CDR3 spans 14 residues. Trimming took 4 bases from V and 0 from J, leaving 10 bases between them. The CDR3 loop is CSVAGRNSGNTIYF. Here the CDR3 DNA reads TGCAGCGTTGCAGGTCGGAACTCTGGAAACACCATATATTTT.

In its sample, this clonotype was seen a few times. This chain uses TRBV4-2 with TRBJ2-7, with a possible D match to TRBD1 (5 bases). The CDR3 is made up of 15 amino acids. Germline loops: CDR1 LGHNA, CDR2 YNFKEQ. Trimming shortened V by 0 bases and J by 5 bases, and 14 bases separated the two germline ends. In DNA form, the CDR3 reads TGTGCCAGCAGCCAAGATCGCTCAGGGTTCAACGAGCAGTACGTC. It encodes CASSQDRSGFNEQYV.

The V and J genes are TRBV24-1 and TRBJ2-1; 7 bases are a match to TRBD1. In germline, CDR1 is KGHDR, CDR2 SFDVKD. Unmatched junction bases numbered 3, after V lost 3 bases and J lost 5 bases. This CDR3 spans 14 amino acids. This chain's CDR3 is CATSDAGTDNEQFF. CDR3 coding DNA: TGTGCCACCAGTGATGCCGGGACAGACAATGAGCAGTTCTTC.

This clonotype was detected a few times. This chain uses TRBV15 with TRBJ2-1; D tentatively fits TRBD1 or TRBD2 (5 bases each). This CDR3 has 15 residues. V shed 5 bases and J shed 4 bases, with 15 bases lying between them. Germline values: CDR1 LNHNV, CDR2 YYDKDF (reference sequence). The CDR3 here is CATSDPGAGYNEQFF. DNA for the CDR3: TGTGCCACCAGCGACCCCGGGGCAGGTTACAATGAGCAGTTCTTC.

This clonotype occurred a few times. The chain carries TRBV4-1 and TRBJ2-5, with 8 nucleotides matching TRBD2. CDR1 is MGHRA, CDR2 YSYEKL, per germline. The CDR3 consists of 16 residues. The trim removed 0 bases at V and 4 bases at J, leaving 7 bases unmatched. The CDR3 DNA is TGCGCCAGCAGCCAAGATTGGCGGGGGGTGAGAGAGACCCAGTACTTC. As protein: CASSQDWRGVRETQYF.

This clonotype came up a few times. The chain uses TRBV12-3 or TRBV12-4 and TRBJ2-3; perhaps D is TRBD1 or TRBD2 (5 bases each). The CDR3 extends over 15 amino acids. The V end was cut by 5 bases, the J end by 6 bases, with 18 bases between. The CDR3 DNA reads TGTGCCAGCAGTCCCGGGACCCTCCTTGGGGATACGCAGTATTTT. This sequence encodes CASSPGTLLGDTQYF.

This clonotype came up a few times. The CDR3 sequence is CASSLGPGGGAYEQFF. The DNA for the CDR3 is TGTGCCAGCAGCTTAGGTCCTGGCGGGGGGGCCTATGAGCAGTTCTTC. V gene TRBV7-6 combines with J gene TRBJ2-1, with TRBD2 matching 9 bases. The CDR3 extends over 16 amino acids. The germline gives CDR1 SGHVS, CDR2 FNYEAQ. Germline trimming cut 1 base from V and 8 bases from J; bases unmatched to any gene: 9.

The chain couples TRBV5-1 to TRBJ2-1; 14 bases line up with TRBD2. This CDR3 contains 16 residues. The germline CDR1 and CDR2 sequences are SGHRS and YFSETQ. The V segment lost 4 bases and the J segment 8 bases; nucleotides outside the gene matches: 8. CDR3 residues: CASSQGLAGAGDEQFF. CDR3 coding DNA: TGCGCCAGCAGCCAGGGACTAGCGGGGGCCGGGGATGAGCAGTTCTTC.

This clonotype was recorded many times. The chain uses TRBV18 and TRBJ2-3; 7 nucleotides line up with TRBD1. V shed 4 bases and J 0 bases; nucleotides not matched to a gene: 4. Per germline, CDR1 KGHSH and CDR2 LQKENI. This CDR3 has 15 amino acids. This CDR3 reads CASSQRGQSTDTQYF. The CDR3 nucleotides are TGTGCCAGCTCACAGAGGGGGCAAAGCACAGATACGCAGTATTTT.

About this clonotype itself: One base away lies a much larger clone, so this may be a sequencing read error. CDR3 protein: CSAPDRRLPTQYF. CDR3 sequence (DNA): TGCAGTGCTCCGGACAGGAGACTCCCTACGCAGTATTTT. The chain is built from TRBV20-1 and TRBJ2-3; 7 bases are shared with TRBD1. The germline V gene encodes CDR1 DFQATT and CDR2 SNEGSKA (reference sequence). The V gene end was trimmed by 5 bases and the J gene end by 8 bases; junction bases not matched to a gene: 10. The CDR3 is made up of 13 amino acids.

This clonotype was counted a few times. The rearrangement links TRBV6-6 to TRBJ1-6; unclear D gene. The length of the CDR3 is 13 residues. Germline loops: CDR1 MNHNY, CDR2 SVGAGI (reference sequence). V was cut by 7 bases and J by 7 bases, with 11 bases left in between. CDR3 protein: CASKTPGNSPLHF. In DNA form, the CDR3 reads TGTGCCAGCAAAACCCCCGGGAATTCACCCCTCCACTTT.

This clonotype was observed a handful of times. The CDR3 nucleotides read TGTGCCAGCAGACCCGGGGACAGGGGGGCGGGCTACGAGCAGTACTTC. This translates into CASRPGDRGAGYEQYF. The chain is built from TRBV12-3 or TRBV12-4 and TRBJ2-7, with TRBD1 matching over 11 bases. The V gene end was trimmed by 6 bases and the J gene end by 3 bases; junction bases not matched to a gene: 10. The CDR3 extends over 16 amino acids.

This clonotype was detected many times. The chain uses TRBV4-1 and TRBJ2-5, with a possible D match to TRBD2 (6 bases). With 4 bases removed from V and 4 bases from J, the gap between germline ends came to 16 bases. The CDR3 runs to 15 residues. The germline gives CDR1 MGHRA, CDR2 YSYEKL. The CDR3 sequence: CASSPLGGSLETQYF. CDR3 coding DNA: TGCGCCAGCAGCCCTTTGGGGGGTAGCCTAGAGACCCAGTACTTC.

This clonotype was seen more than once but under ten times. The chain combines TRBV7-9 with TRBJ1-1; unclear D gene. Looked up from germline, CDR1 is SEHNR and CDR2 is FQNEAQ (reference sequence). V was shortened by 5 bases and J by 7 bases, with 23 bases between the two germline ends. This CDR3 has 16 residues. The DNA for the CDR3 is TGTGCCAGCAGCCCCAGCGGAGGGTTGATCAAGGTTGAAGCTTTCTTT. It encodes CASSPSGGLIKVEAFF.

This clonotype was seen more than once but under ten times. The chain employs TRBV12-3 or TRBV12-4 and TRBJ1-5, with 7 bases lining up with TRBD1. With 8 bases clipped from V and 0 bases from J, the junction kept 10 bases outside the gene matches. The CDR3 is 16 residues long. DNA for the CDR3: TGTGCCAGCGGGACAGAATATTCTTATAGCAATCAGCCCCAGCATTTT. Translated: CASGTEYSYSNQPQHF.

This clonotype was detected a few times. This chain joins TRBV10-3 and TRBJ2-3; 7 bases fit TRBD1. The trim removed 4 bases at V and 0 bases at J, leaving 10 bases unmatched. The CDR3 covers 17 residues. The germline V gene encodes CDR1 ENHRY and CDR2 SYGVKD. In nucleotides, the CDR3 is TGTGCCATCAGTGGCCCGGGACAGTTACTTAGCACAGATACGCAGTATTTT. Translated, it gives CAISGPGQLLSTDTQYF.

This clonotype was seen many times. J is TRBJ2-1 and V is TRBV24-1; D ambiguous. Trimming removed 0 bases from V and 8 bases from J, with 1 base in between. Germline V lookup: CDR1 KGHDR, CDR2 SFDVKD. The CDR3 sequence is 11 residues long. In DNA form, the CDR3 reads TGTGCCACCAGTGATTTGGATGAGCAGTTCTTC. This sequence encodes CATSDLDEQFF.

This clonotype was recorded a few times. This chain connects TRBV11-1 to TRBJ2-1, with 10 bases aligning to TRBD2. There are 14 residues in the CDR3. Germline lookup yields CDR1 SGHAT and CDR2 FQDESV (reference sequence). The junction had 5 bases not matched to a gene; V was cut back by 6 bases and J by 6 bases. CDR3 region: CASSQSGGVNEQFF. For the CDR3, the DNA is TGTGCCAGCAGTCAGAGCGGGGGGGTCAATGAGCAGTTCTTC.

This clonotype has only a few counts. The chain is built from TRBV7-9 and TRBJ2-1; TRBD2 matches 7 bases. This CDR3 region has 16 residues. J gave up 10 bases and V 0 bases, and 12 bases lay outside the gene matches. The V gene's germline CDR1 is SEHNR and CDR2 FQNEAQ (reference sequence). The DNA for the CDR3 is TGTGCCAGCAGCTTAGCCCTGGCGGGGGACCACTTAGAGCAGTTCTTC. It translates to CASSLALAGDHLEQFF.

This clonotype was detected a few times. V usage is TRBV20-1 and J usage is TRBJ2-1; 10 nucleotides agree with TRBD2. The CDR3 runs 15 residues. V lost 5 bases to trimming and J lost 4 bases; unmatched junction nucleotides: 8. Germline V gives CDR1 DFQATT, CDR2 SNEGSKA (reference sequence). Written as DNA, the CDR3 is TGCAGTGCTTCGATACTAGCGGGGATATACAATGAGCAGTTCTTC. Its translation: CSASILAGIYNEQFF.

The genes are TRBV7-2 and TRBJ2-7, with D tentatively TRBD1 (6 bases). Germline V gene data show CDR1 as SGHTA and CDR2 as FQGNSA. The CDR3 has 14 residues. V shed 4 bases and J shed 3 bases, with 13 bases lying between them. The CDR3 spells CASSWGPVNYEQYF. In nucleotides, the CDR3 is TGTGCCAGCAGCTGGGGGCCCGTAAACTACGAGCAGTACTTC. The complete variable domain, with remaining parts taken from reference TRBV7-2 and TRBJ2-7, reads GAGVSQSPSNKVTEKGKDVELRCDPISGHTALYWYRQSLGQGLEFLIYFQGNSAPDKSGLPSDRFSAERTGGSVSTLTIQRTQQEDSAVYLCASSWGPVNYEQYFGPGTRLTVT.

This sequence joins TRBV3-1 and TRBJ1-6; D is unresolved. CDR3 length: 15 amino acids. With 4 bases removed from V and 11 bases from J, the gap between germline ends came to 18 bases. CDR1 and CDR2 from the germline V gene are LGHDT and YNNKEL (reference sequence). As DNA, the CDR3 is TGTGCCAGCAGCCTCGGTGGGCCCAGAGCGGCACCCCTCCACTTT. Amino acids: CASSLGGPRAAPLHF.

The genes are TRBV29-1 and TRBJ1-1; D ambiguous. The CDR3 runs 14 residues. The germline gives CDR1 SQVTM, CDR2 ANQGSEA. Trimming removed 0 bases at V and 6 bases at J, with 14 bases between. The CDR3, as DNA: TGCAGCGTTGAAGATCGCGTAGGTTGGGCTGAAGCTTTCTTT. This codes for CSVEDRVGWAEAFF.

This clonotype was detected only a few times. The V gene is TRBV5-1, the J gene TRBJ2-1, with 11 nucleotides matching TRBD2. Germline loops: CDR1 SGHRS, CDR2 YFSETQ. The CDR3 spans 15 residues. V gave up 4 bases and J gave up 3 bases; unmatched junction bases: 3. The CDR3 nucleotides read TGCGCCAGCAGCGTGGGACTAGCGGACTACAATGAGCAGTTCTTC. Protein sequence: CASSVGLADYNEQFF.

The chain couples TRBV5-6 to TRBJ2-4, with D hard to call. The CDR3 totals 14 residues. V lost 4 bases and J lost 2, with 10 bases in between. Germline CDR1 reads SGHDT; CDR2 reads YYEEEE. CDR3 coding DNA: TGTGCCAGCAGCCCGCCGGTTACCAAAAACATTCAGTACTTC. This sequence encodes CASSPPVTKNIQYF. Using reference TRBV5-6 and TRBJ2-4 for the parts outside the CDR3, the full variable domain is DAGVTQSPTHLIKTRGQQVTLRCSPKSGHDTVSWYQQALGQGPQFIFQYYEEEERQRGNFPDRFSGHQFPNYSSELNVNALLLGDSALYLCASSPPVTKNIQYFGAGTRLSVL.